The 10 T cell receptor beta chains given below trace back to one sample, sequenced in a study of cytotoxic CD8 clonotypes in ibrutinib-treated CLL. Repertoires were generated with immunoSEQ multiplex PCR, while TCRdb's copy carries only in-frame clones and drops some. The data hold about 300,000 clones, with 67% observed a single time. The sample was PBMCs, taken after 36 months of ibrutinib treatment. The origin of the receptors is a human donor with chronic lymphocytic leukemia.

CDR3: CASSPTRTGFYEQYF. CDR3 in DNA: TGTGCCAGCTCACCAACTCGGACAGGGTTTTACGAGCAGTACTTC. The V gene is TRBV18, the J gene TRBJ2-7; 8 nucleotides line up with TRBD1. Trimming removed 2 bases from V and 4 bases from J; junction bases left unmatched: 7. The CDR3 extends over 15 amino acids. Per the germline V gene, CDR1 is KGHSH and CDR2 is LQKENI.

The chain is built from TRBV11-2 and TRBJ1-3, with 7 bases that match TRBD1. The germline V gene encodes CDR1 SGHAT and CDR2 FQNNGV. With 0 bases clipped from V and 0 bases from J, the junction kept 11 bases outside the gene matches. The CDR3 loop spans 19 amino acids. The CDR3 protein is CASSLDLDRAGISGNTIYF. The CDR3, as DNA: TGTGCCAGCAGCTTAGATCTAGACAGGGCCGGCATCTCTGGAAACACCATATATTTT.

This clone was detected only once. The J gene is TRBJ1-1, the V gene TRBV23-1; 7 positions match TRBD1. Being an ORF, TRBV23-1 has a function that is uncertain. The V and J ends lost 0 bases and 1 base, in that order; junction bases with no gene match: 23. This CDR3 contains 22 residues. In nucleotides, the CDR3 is TGCGCCAGCAGTCAATCTGGGACCACGGGAAAATCGGGGACAGTTGGGAACACTGAAGCTTTCTTT. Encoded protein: CASSQSGTTGKSGTVGNTEAFF.

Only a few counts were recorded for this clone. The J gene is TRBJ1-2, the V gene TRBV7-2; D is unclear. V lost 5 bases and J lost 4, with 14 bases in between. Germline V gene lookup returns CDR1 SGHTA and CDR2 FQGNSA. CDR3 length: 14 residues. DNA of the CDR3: TGTGCCAGCAGCCCCCCTCGTAAGAGCTATGGCTACACCTTC. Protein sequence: CASSPPRKSYGYTF.

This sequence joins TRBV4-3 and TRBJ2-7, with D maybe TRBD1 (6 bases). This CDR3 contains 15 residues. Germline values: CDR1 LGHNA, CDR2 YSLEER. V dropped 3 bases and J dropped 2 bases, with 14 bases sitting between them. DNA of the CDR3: TGCGCCAGCAGCCACTACAGGGAAATGGCCTACGAGCAGTACTTC. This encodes CASSHYREMAYEQYF.

The CDR3 loop is CASGSGGFSYNEQFF. In nucleotides, the CDR3 is TGTGCCAGCGGATCAGGGGGCTTTTCATACAATGAGCAGTTCTTC. This sequence joins TRBV27 and TRBJ2-1, with 8 bases lining up with TRBD1. The V gene end was trimmed by 8 bases and the J gene end by 4 bases; junction bases not matched to a gene: 10. Germline V CDR1 and CDR2: MNHEY, SMNVEV (reference sequence). This CDR3 has 15 residues.

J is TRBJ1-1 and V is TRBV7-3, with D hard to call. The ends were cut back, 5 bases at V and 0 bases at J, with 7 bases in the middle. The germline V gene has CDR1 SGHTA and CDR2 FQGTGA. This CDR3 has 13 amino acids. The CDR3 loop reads CASSQSVNTEAFF. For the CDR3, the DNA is TGTGCCAGCAGCCAAAGCGTGAACACTGAAGCTTTCTTT.

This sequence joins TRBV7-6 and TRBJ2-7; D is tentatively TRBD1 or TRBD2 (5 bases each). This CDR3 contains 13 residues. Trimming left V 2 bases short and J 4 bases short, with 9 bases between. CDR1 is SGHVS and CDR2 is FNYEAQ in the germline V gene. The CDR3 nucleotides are TGTGCCAGCAGCTTACTAGCAGGGTACGAGCAGTACTTC. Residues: CASSLLAGYEQYF.

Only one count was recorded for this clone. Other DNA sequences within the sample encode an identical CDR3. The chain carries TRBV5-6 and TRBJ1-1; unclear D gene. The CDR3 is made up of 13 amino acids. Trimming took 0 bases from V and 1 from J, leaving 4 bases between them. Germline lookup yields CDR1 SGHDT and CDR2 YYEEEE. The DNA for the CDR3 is TGTGCCAGCAGCTTGGGGGGGAACACTGAAGCTTTCTTT. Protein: CASSLGGNTEAFF.

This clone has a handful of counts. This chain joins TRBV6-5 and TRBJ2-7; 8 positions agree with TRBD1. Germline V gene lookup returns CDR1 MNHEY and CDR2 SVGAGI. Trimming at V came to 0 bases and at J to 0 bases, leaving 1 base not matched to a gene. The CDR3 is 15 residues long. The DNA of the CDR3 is TGTGCCAGCAGTTACTCACAGGGGGGCTCCTACGAGCAGTACTTC. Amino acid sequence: CASSYSQGGSYEQYF.